This entry lists 32 T cell receptor beta chains sequenced from one sample in a study of identical twins. Via MiXCR, TCRdb re-called the 5' RACE reads, giving one row per CDR3 protein. This table holds some 210,000 distinct CDR3 sequences, more than 15% found once. The sample was also reused in another study, on T cells expressing NK-cell markers.

Source material: CD8+ T cells sorted from blood. All receptors derive from a woman between 18 and 29 years old in good health.

This chain connects TRBV20-1 to TRBJ2-3; D is ambiguous. This CDR3 has 12 residues. Germline V gene lookup returns CDR1 DFQATT and CDR2 SNEGSKA (reference sequence). Trimming left V 5 bases short and J 4 bases short, with 10 bases between. The CDR3 DNA sequence: TGCAGTGCTCTACAGCGTCCAGATACGCAGTATTTT. It translates to CSALQRPDTQYF.

The CDR3 nucleotides are TGCAGCGTCCCAGGTGCGGTGAACACTGAAGCTTTCTTT. This translates into CSVPGAVNTEAFF. This rearrangement joins TRBV29-1 to TRBJ1-1, with D uncertain. Trimming shortened V by 6 bases and J by 0 bases, and 11 bases separated the two germline ends. Germline assignment: CDR1 SQVTM and CDR2 ANQGSEA. The CDR3 contains 13 residues.

V usage is TRBV7-2 and J usage is TRBJ2-7; TRBD2 matches 7 bases. V gave up 3 bases and J gave up 6 bases; unmatched junction bases: 5. Looked up from germline, CDR1 is SGHTA and CDR2 is FQGNSA. There are 13 residues in the CDR3. CDR3 nucleotide sequence: TGTGCCAGCAGCTTCGGGGGGTTTGGCGAGCAGTACTTC. Translated: CASSFGGFGEQYF.

The J gene is TRBJ2-7, the V gene TRBV12-3 or TRBV12-4; 8 nucleotides line up with TRBD2. The CDR3 consists of 15 residues. The junction had 6 bases not matched to a gene; V was cut back by 4 bases and J by 1 base. The DNA for the CDR3 is TGTGCCAGCAGTTACGGGACTAGTAGTTCCTACGAGCAGTACTTC. This gives the protein CASSYGTSSSYEQYF.

The chain links TRBV2 to TRBJ2-1, with 8 bases lining up with TRBD2. The CDR3 contains 15 residues. Germline V gene lookup returns CDR1 SNHLY and CDR2 FYNNEI. Trimming cost V 6 bases and J 7 bases; bases outside gene matches: 11. CDR3 DNA: TGTGCCAGCAGCATTAGCGGGATAGGGTTTAATGAGCAGTTCTTC. Residues: CASSISGIGFNEQFF.

This clonotype occurred a few times. The rearrangement links TRBV2 to TRBJ2-3, with a weak D call TRBD2 (6 bases). The CDR3 runs 13 residues. Germline loops: CDR1 SNHLY, CDR2 FYNNEI. V lost 8 bases and J lost 6, with 15 bases in between. The CDR3 DNA reads TGTGCCAGCGAGGAGGGATGGAGGGATACGCAGTATTTT. Protein sequence: CASEEGWRDTQYF.

This clonotype occurred a few times. The V gene is TRBV4-1, the J gene TRBJ2-7; the D is unclear. Germline loops: CDR1 MGHRA, CDR2 YSYEKL. The CDR3 is 15 residues long. Trimming shortened V by 0 bases and J by 0 bases, and 9 bases separated the two germline ends. The CDR3 spells CASSQDLTVSYEQYF. The CDR3 nucleotides read TGCGCCAGCAGCCAAGATCTTACAGTCTCCTACGAGCAGTACTTC.

This clonotype came up a few times. The rearrangement uses TRBV14 and TRBJ2-6, with a weak D call TRBD2 (5 bases). CDR1 is SGHDN, CDR2 FVKESK, per germline. V was cut by 2 bases and J by 0 bases, with 11 bases left in between. This CDR3 is built from 17 residues. The CDR3 nucleotides read TGTGCCAGCAGCCAATCTGGACTGAACTCTGGGGCCAACGTCCTGACTTTC. Protein product: CASSQSGLNSGANVLTF.

This clonotype appeared a few times. This chain links TRBV5-1 with TRBJ2-7; the D call may be TRBD1 or TRBD2 (6 bases each). Germline V gives CDR1 SGHRS, CDR2 YFSETQ. The CDR3 consists of 14 residues. V gave up 4 bases and J gave up 7 bases, with 18 bases separating them. The DNA of the CDR3 is TGCGCCAGCAGCGCGGGACAACTCCTAGTAGAGCAGTACTTC. It yields the protein CASSAGQLLVEQYF.

This clonotype was seen more than once but under ten times. The V and J genes are TRBV12-5 and TRBJ2-5, with 12 nucleotides matching TRBD1. CDR1 is LGHNT, CDR2 FRNRAP, per germline. Trimming cost V 4 bases and J 6 bases; bases outside gene matches: 6. CDR3 length: 15 amino acids. CDR3 protein: CASGSGDRGRKTQYF. CDR3 coding DNA: TGTGCTAGTGGTTCGGGGGACAGGGGGCGAAAGACCCAGTACTTC.

About this clonotype: Germline and junction disagree at one end, which may indicate a read error. The genes are TRBV12-3 or TRBV12-4 and TRBJ2-1, with 12 bases matching TRBD2. The CDR3 runs to 14 residues. CDR3 region: CASSRTSGANEHFF. The CDR3 DNA reads as TGTGCCAGCAGCAGGACTAGCGGGGCAAATGAGCATTTCTTC.

The chain carries TRBV7-6 and TRBJ2-1, with D hard to call. There are 15 residues in the CDR3. CDR1 and CDR2 (germline): SGHVS, FNYEAQ. Trimming took 0 bases from V and 0 from J, leaving 6 bases between them. This CDR3 is CASSLAGYSYNEQFF. DNA of the CDR3: TGTGCCAGCAGCTTAGCTGGCTACTCCTACAATGAGCAGTTCTTC.

The V call is TRBV29-1, the J call TRBJ1-1; D is uncertain. CDR3 length equals 14 residues. Trimming took off 4 bases at V and 4 bases at J, with 16 bases between the two ends. CDR1 is SQVTM, CDR2 ANQGSEA, per germline. CDR3 sequence: CSVGWGQLPTEAFF. The CDR3 DNA sequence: TGCAGCGTTGGATGGGGTCAGTTACCCACTGAAGCTTTCTTT.

In DNA form, the CDR3 reads TGTGCCAGCAGCCCCGCAACGGGAGTCCACAATGAGCAGTTCTTC. It codes for CASSPATGVHNEQFF. The rearrangement links TRBV7-8 to TRBJ2-1; perhaps TRBD2 as D (6 bases). The ends were cut back, 5 bases at V and 5 bases at J, with 16 bases in the middle. Looked up from germline, CDR1 is SGHVS and CDR2 is FQNEAQ. CDR3 length equals 15 residues.

This sequence joins TRBV14 and TRBJ1-2; D is unclear. Germline V gives CDR1 SGHDN, CDR2 FVKESK. This CDR3 region has 11 residues. The V and J ends lost 1 base and 11 bases respectively, with 8 bases between them. For the CDR3, the DNA is TGTGCCAGCAGCCAAGGCGGACCTTACACCTTC. Translating gives CASSQGGPYTF. The whole variable domain, remainder taken from reference TRBV14 and TRBJ1-2, is EAGVTQFPSHSVIEKGQTVTLRCDPISGHDNLYWYRRVMGKEIKFLLHFVKESKQDESGMPNNRFLAERTGGTYSTLKVQPAELEDSGVYFCASSQGGPYTFGSGTRLTVV.

J is TRBJ2-1 and V is TRBV10-2; D not certain. The CDR3 length is 10 residues. V was shortened by 4 bases and J by 8 bases, with 3 bases between the two germline ends. Germline loops: CDR1 WSHSY, CDR2 SAAADI. The CDR3 loop reads CASSAHEQFF. CDR3 nucleotide sequence: TGCGCCAGCAGTGCTCATGAGCAGTTCTTC.

The sample holds a few counts of this clonotype. The rearrangement uses TRBV27 and TRBJ2-3, with TRBD2 as a possible D gene (6 bases). The CDR3 is made up of 14 amino acids. Looked up from germline, CDR1 is MNHEY and CDR2 is SMNVEV (reference sequence). Trimming stripped 8 bases from V and 3 bases from J, with 15 bases between. The DNA for the CDR3 is TGTGCCAGCTTTACAGGAGGAGGGACAGATACGCAGTATTTT. As protein: CASFTGGGTDTQYF.

In its sample, this clonotype was seen many times. This sequence joins TRBV10-3 and TRBJ2-3, with no clear D. Per the germline V gene, CDR1 is ENHRY and CDR2 is SYGVKD. The CDR3 spans 14 residues. Deletions cut 10 bases from V and 0 bases from J, with 14 bases between. CDR3 region: CATAGQLSTDTQYF. The DNA of the CDR3 is TGTGCCACCGCCGGGCAGCTGAGCACAGATACGCAGTATTTT.

The V and J genes are TRBV11-2 and TRBJ2-1; perhaps TRBD2 as D (6 bases). This CDR3 region has 16 residues. Germline lookup yields CDR1 SGHAT and CDR2 FQNNGV. Trimming removed 5 bases from V and 3 bases from J, with 17 bases in between. CDR3 nucleotides: TGTGCCAGCAGCGACGGGAGTGGTAGCGTCTACAATGAGCAGTTCTTC. Translated, it gives CASSDGSGSVYNEQFF.

This clonotype was detected a few times. The chain has TRBV5-1 and TRBJ1-1, with unresolved D. Germline V gene lookup returns CDR1 SGHRS and CDR2 YFSETQ. The CDR3 runs to 13 residues. V was pared by 5 bases and J by 0 bases, with 8 bases between. The CDR3 DNA follows: TGCGCCAGCAGTATAGCGTTGAACACTGAAGCTTTCTTT. It translates to CASSIALNTEAFF.

This clonotype has just a few counts. The chain links TRBV12-3 or TRBV12-4 to TRBJ1-5; D possibly corresponds to TRBD1 (6 bases). This CDR3 contains 15 residues. V was shortened by 3 bases and J by 1 base, with 10 bases between the two germline ends. CDR3 region: CASSFEGGSNQPQHF. The CDR3 region has the DNA TGTGCCAGCAGTTTCGAGGGGGGAAGCAATCAGCCCCAGCATTTT.

This clonotype has a handful of counts. The CDR3 bases are TGCGCCAGCAGCTTTAGCGGCGATTTCTACGAGCAGTACTTC. It encodes CASSFSGDFYEQYF. This chain uses TRBV5-1 with TRBJ2-7, with D possibly matching TRBD2 (6 bases). Germline values: CDR1 SGHRS, CDR2 YFSETQ. This CDR3 is built from 14 residues. V lost 2 bases and J lost 3, with 12 bases in between.

The chain combines TRBV10-2 with TRBJ1-2, with 7 bases matching TRBD1. V shed 8 bases and J 7 bases; nucleotides not matched to a gene: 13. Germline values: CDR1 WSHSY, CDR2 SAAADI. The CDR3 is 14 residues long. The CDR3 reads CASLRLRTGGGYTF. The CDR3 region has the DNA TGCGCCAGCCTAAGATTAAGGACAGGCGGTGGCTACACCTTC.

Comment on this clonotype: A read error may account for a junction end that differs from germline. The chain couples TRBV7-9 to TRBJ2-6; TRBD1 is a possible D gene (7 bases). Germline CDR1 is SEHNR and CDR2 is FQNEAQ (reference sequence). The CDR3 is made up of 17 amino acids. CDR3 in amino acids: CASRRTGRMEGANVLTF. CDR3 DNA sequence: TGTGCCAGCCGTCGGACAGGTAGAATGGAGGGGGCCAACGTCCTGACCTTC.

The chain recombines TRBV7-9 with TRBJ2-1, with TRBD2 identical over 8 bases. CDR3 length equals 16 residues. J gave up 4 bases and V 5 bases, and 10 bases lay outside the gene matches. Germline V gene data show CDR1 as SEHNR and CDR2 as FQNEAQ (reference sequence). The CDR3 loop is CASSPSEAGVYNEQFF. The CDR3 DNA is TGTGCCAGCAGCCCCTCCGAAGCGGGGGTTTACAATGAGCAGTTCTTC.

This clonotype was found once. The V gene is TRBV15, the J gene TRBJ1-4; no reliable D call. V dropped 4 bases and J dropped 7 bases, with 13 bases sitting between them. Germline loops: CDR1 LNHNV, CDR2 YYDKDF (reference sequence). The CDR3 is 14 amino acids. The CDR3 nucleotides read TGTGCCACCAGCATCAGGACGGGTGGTGAAAAACTGTTTTTT. Its protein product is CATSIRTGGEKLFF.

The genes are TRBV7-9 and TRBJ2-1; 10 bases are a match to TRBD2. Germline loops: CDR1 SEHNR, CDR2 FQNEAQ (reference sequence). This CDR3 is built from 14 residues. Trimming at V came to 2 bases and at J to 10 bases, leaving 5 bases not matched to a gene. Written as DNA, the CDR3 is TGTGCCAGCAGCTTAACGATACTAGCGGGAGAGCAGTTCTTC. Translation gives CASSLTILAGEQFF.

This clonotype was observed a handful of times. The chain links TRBV6-2 or TRBV6-3 to TRBJ2-7, with D unclear. Trimming removed 8 bases at V and 3 bases at J, with 14 bases between. The germline gives CDR1 MNHEY, CDR2 SVGEGT. The CDR3 loop spans 13 amino acids. CDR3 coding DNA: TGTGCCAGCGCCCCCGGGCAGTTCTACGAGCAGTACTTC. It translates to CASAPGQFYEQYF.

The V gene is TRBV9, the J gene TRBJ1-3; D unclear. The CDR3 runs 13 residues. Germline loops: CDR1 SGDLS, CDR2 YYNGEE. Trimming took 7 bases from V and 1 from J, leaving 9 bases between them. CDR3 coding DNA: TGTGCCAGCCGGTCAACTTCTGGAAACACCATATATTTT. Its translation is CASRSTSGNTIYF.

This clonotype came up a few times. The genes are TRBV3-1 and TRBJ2-5; 11 nucleotides line up with TRBD2. The CDR3 spans 17 residues. The germline gives CDR1 LGHDT, CDR2 YNNKEL (reference sequence). J lost 2 bases, V lost 4 bases, and 9 bases had no gene match. The DNA for the CDR3 is TGTGCCAGCAGCCTGATTTTGACTAGCGGGACACAAGAGACCCAGTACTTC. This codes for CASSLILTSGTQETQYF.

The V and J genes are TRBV10-3 and TRBJ2-1; D perhaps matches TRBD1 (5 bases). V was shortened by 3 bases and J by 8 bases, with 11 bases between the two germline ends. Germline CDR1 reads ENHRY; CDR2 reads SYGVKD. The CDR3 is 13 residues long. This chain's CDR3 is CAISDSVRDEQFF. DNA for the CDR3: TGTGCCATCAGTGACTCAGTCAGGGATGAGCAGTTCTTC.

This clonotype was counted only a few times. The V call is TRBV9, the J call TRBJ1-2, with a possible D match to TRBD1 (6 bases). The germline gives CDR1 SGDLS, CDR2 YYNGEE. V lost 7 bases and J lost 8, with 12 bases in between. The CDR3 runs 11 residues. The CDR3 DNA sequence: TGTGCCAGCCGCAACAGGGACGGCTACACCTTC. It encodes CASRNRDGYTF.